The rows below give T cell receptor beta chains drawn from one sample of a study of shared clonotypes between healthy human individuals. Produced via immunoSEQ multiplex PCR; TCRdb's table is partial and in-frame only. The repertoire holds 2 million to 2.5 million clones, with approximately 96% as singletons. Input material: naive CD4+ T cells sorted from blood. The receptor set was obtained from a man aged 18-30 years in good health. The CDR3 runs from the conserved cysteine through the conserved F or W. Each record gives: clone size, V gene, CDR3 length, J gene, D gene, CDR3 protein, CDR3 DNA. The D gene is left open where the match is weak. The size entry is marked missing in some rows and otherwise reads once, few, many or a size class.

size: NA; V: TRBV28; length: 14; J: TRBJ1-1; D: NA; CDR3: CASSSGIVNTEAFF; DNA: TGTGCCAGCAGTTCAGGGATTGTGAACACTGAAGCTTTCTTT
size: NA; V: TRBV28; length: 15; J: TRBJ2-1; D: NA; CDR3: CASSLTRAGYNEQFF; DNA: TGTGCCAGCAGTTTAACCCGGGCGGGGTACAATGAGCAGTTCTTC
size: NA; V: TRBV27; length: 12; J: TRBJ2-7; D: NA; CDR3: CASSVTGGREYF; DNA: TGTGCCAGCAGTGTGACAGGTGGAAGGGAGTACTTC
size: NA; V: TRBV5-1; length: 16; J: TRBJ2-1; D: TRBD2; CDR3: CASSPRGLAGTDEQFF; DNA: TGCGCCAGCAGCCCCCGGGGACTAGCGGGAACGGATGAGCAGTTCTTC
size: few; V: TRBV6-5; length: 13; J: TRBJ1-6; D: NA; CDR3: CASSVRSSSPLHF; DNA: TGTGCCAGCAGTGTACGCTCGTCCTCACCCCTCCACTTT
size: NA; V: TRBV30; length: 15; J: TRBJ1-2; D: NA; CDR3: CAWSLPHLGGTGYTF; DNA: TGTGCCTGGAGTCTACCCCATCTGGGAGGTACGGGCTACACCTTC
size: NA; V: TRBV6-5; length: 15; J: TRBJ1-3; D: NA; CDR3: CASSYGPDSGNTIYF; DNA: TGTGCCAGCAGTTACGGCCCTGACTCTGGAAACACCATATATTTT
size: NA; V: TRBV10-2; length: 14; J: TRBJ2-1; D: TRBD2; CDR3: CASGLRTSNNEQFF; DNA: TGCGCCAGCGGTCTTCGGACTAGCAACAATGAGCAGTTCTTC
size: NA; V: TRBV11-2; length: 18; J: TRBJ2-7; D: NA; CDR3: CASSFSSLDRTDLYEQYF; DNA: TGTGCCAGCAGCTTTTCATCCTTGGACCGTACGGATCTCTACGAGCAGTACTTC
size: NA; V: TRBV6-6; length: 13; J: TRBJ2-4; D: NA; CDR3: CASSSSRDDIQYF; DNA: TGTGCCAGCAGTAGCTCTAGAGACGACATTCAGTACTTC
size: NA; V: TRBV28; length: 19; J: TRBJ1-5; D: NA; CDR3: CASSSIWPTPGRGNQPQHF; DNA: TGTGCCAGCAGTTCCATATGGCCGACACCTGGGCGAGGGAATCAGCCCCAGCATTTT
size: NA; V: TRBV6-5; length: 15; J: TRBJ1-2; D: NA; CDR3: CASSYSLGKNYGYTF; DNA: TGTGCCAGCAGTTACTCCCTCGGGAAAAACTATGGCTACACCTTC
size: NA; V: TRBV28; length: 14; J: TRBJ2-7; D: TRBD1; CDR3: CASRKDRGFYEQYF; DNA: TGTGCCAGCAGAAAGGACAGGGGATTCTACGAGCAGTACTTC
size: NA; V: TRBV7-8; length: 15; J: TRBJ1-1; D: NA; CDR3: CASRIAGTSNTEAFF; DNA: TGTGCCAGCAGAATAGCCGGGACATCGAACACTGAAGCTTTCTTT
size: NA; V: TRBV18; length: 13; J: TRBJ1-2; D: NA; CDR3: CASSTDRSYGYTF; DNA: TGTGCCAGCTCAACAGACAGGAGCTATGGCTACACCTTC
size: NA; V: TRBV19; length: 13; J: TRBJ2-3; D: TRBD2; CDR3: CASIEAGASTQYF; DNA: TGTGCCAGTATAGAAGCGGGGGCTAGTACGCAGTATTTT
size: NA; V: TRBV11-2; length: 16; J: TRBJ1-3; D: NA; CDR3: CASSLDRVPSGNTIYF; DNA: TGTGCCAGCAGCTTAGACAGGGTACCCTCTGGAAACACCATATATTTT
size: NA; V: TRBV27; length: 14; J: TRBJ1-4; D: NA; CDR3: CASSLPGVGEKLFF; DNA: TGTGCCAGCAGTTTACCGGGGGTGGGGGAAAAACTGTTTTTT
size: NA; V: TRBV7-2; length: 15; J: TRBJ2-5; D: NA; CDR3: CASSSGGDNQETQYF; DNA: TGTGCCAGCAGTTCCGGGGGTGACAACCAAGAGACCCAGTACTTC
size: NA; V: TRBV11-2; length: 14; J: TRBJ2-5; D: NA; CDR3: CASSLEGLGGTQYF; DNA: TGTGCCAGCAGCTTAGAGGGCCTTGGTGGGACCCAGTACTTC
size: once; V: TRBV10-3; length: 13; J: TRBJ2-7; D: TRBD1; CDR3: CAISGPGQREQYF; DNA: TGTGCCATCAGTGGACCGGGACAGCGTGAGCAGTACTTC
size: NA; V: TRBV6-5; length: 15; J: TRBJ2-3; D: NA; CDR3: CASTPSRPSTDTQYF; DNA: TGTGCCAGCACCCCGTCACGACCTAGCACAGATACGCAGTATTTT
size: NA; V: TRBV27; length: 13; J: TRBJ2-6; D: NA; CDR3: CASRGSGANVLTF; DNA: TGTGCCAGCAGGGGCTCTGGGGCCAACGTCCTGACTTTC
size: once; V: TRBV5-8; length: 15; J: TRBJ2-3; D: NA; CDR3: CASSLDRVGSDTQYF; DNA: TGTGCCAGCAGCTTGGACAGGGTGGGGTCAGATACGCAGTATTTT
size: NA; V: TRBV11-2; length: 14; J: TRBJ1-2; D: NA; CDR3: CASSSGHFNYGYTF; DNA: TGTGCCAGCAGCTCAGGACATTTTAACTATGGCTACACCTTC
size: NA; V: TRBV9; length: 15; J: TRBJ2-3; D: NA; CDR3: CASTQGPLNTDTQYF; DNA: TGTGCCAGCACCCAGGGACCACTAAACACAGATACGCAGTATTTT
size: NA; V: TRBV5-1; length: 18; J: TRBJ2-2; D: TRBD2; CDR3: CASSLIGLAGGPTGELFF; DNA: TGCGCCAGCAGCTTGATAGGACTAGCGGGGGGCCCCACCGGGGAGCTGTTTTTT
size: NA; V: TRBV10-3; length: 11; J: TRBJ2-3; D: NA; CDR3: CAISEGTSQYF; DNA: TGTGCCATCAGTGAGGGGACCTCGCAGTATTTT
size: NA; V: TRBV7-2; length: 14; J: TRBJ2-7; D: TRBD2; CDR3: CASSQTSGNYEQYF; DNA: TGTGCCAGCAGCCAAACTAGCGGGAACTACGAGCAGTACTTC
size: NA; V: TRBV4-3; length: 14; J: TRBJ1-2; D: NA; CDR3: CASSQSGGDYGYTF; DNA: TGCGCCAGCAGCCAATCGGGGGGAGACTATGGCTACACCTTC
size: NA; V: TRBV12-5; length: 15; J: TRBJ2-7; D: NA; CDR3: CASGSPTGVSYEQYF; DNA: TGTGCTAGTGGTTCACCGACAGGAGTCTCCTACGAGCAGTACTTC
size: NA; V: TRBV28; length: 14; J: TRBJ1-5; D: NA; CDR3: CASSLGGSNQPQHF; DNA: TGTGCCAGCAGTCTTGGGGGGTCCAATCAGCCCCAGCATTTT
size: once; V: TRBV28; length: 16; J: TRBJ2-7; D: NA; CDR3: CASSSSAKPGTYEQYF; DNA: TGTGCCAGCAGTTCGTCGGCCAAACCGGGAACCTACGAGCAGTACTTC
size: NA; V: TRBV6-6; length: 13; J: TRBJ1-1; D: NA; CDR3: CASSYSGGTEAFF; DNA: TGTGCCAGCAGTTACTCTGGAGGCACTGAAGCTTTCTTT
size: few; V: TRBV5-1; length: 14; J: TRBJ1-2; D: NA; CDR3: CASSPDLGNYGYTF; DNA: TGCGCCAGCAGCCCAGATCTCGGGAACTATGGCTACACCTTC
size: NA; V: TRBV5-6; length: 14; J: TRBJ1-2; D: NA; CDR3: CASTPDGTNYGYTF; DNA: TGTGCCAGCACCCCGGACGGGACGAACTATGGCTACACCTTC
size: NA; V: TRBV18; length: 13; J: TRBJ2-3; D: NA; CDR3: CASSPTRVNTQYF; DNA: TGTGCCAGCTCACCGACCAGGGTGAATACGCAGTATTTT
size: once; V: TRBV5-4; length: 16; J: TRBJ2-5; D: TRBD2; CDR3: CASSLGGLAGRETQYF; DNA: TGTGCCAGCAGCTTGGGGGGACTAGCGGGAAGGGAGACCCAGTACTTC
size: NA; V: TRBV27; length: 13; J: TRBJ2-7; D: NA; CDR3: CASSSTLSYEQYF; DNA: TGTGCCAGCAGTTCAACACTATCCTACGAGCAGTACTTC
size: NA; V: TRBV7-3; length: 15; J: TRBJ2-1; D: TRBD2; CDR3: CASSSPRTSGGGWFF; DNA: TGTGCCAGCAGCTCCCCGCGGACTAGCGGGGGTGGATGGTTCTTC
size: NA; V: TRBV5-6; length: 13; J: TRBJ1-4; D: NA; CDR3: CASSGAANEKLFF; DNA: TGTGCCAGCTCAGGGGCAGCTAATGAAAAACTGTTTTTT
size: NA; V: TRBV7-2; length: 15; J: TRBJ1-2; D: TRBD1; CDR3: CASSLEAGQYYGYTF; DNA: TGTGCCAGCAGCTTAGAAGCGGGACAGTACTATGGCTACACCTTC
size: once; V: TRBV10-3; length: 15; J: TRBJ2-3; D: NA; CDR3: CAISGGSSSTDTQYF; DNA: TGTGCCATCAGTGGGGGCAGCTCTAGCACAGATACGCAGTATTTT
size: NA; V: TRBV6-6; length: 14; J: TRBJ1-6; D: NA; CDR3: CASSTRDPGWPLHF; DNA: TGTGCCAGCAGTACCCGGGACCCTGGGTGGCCCCTCCACTTT
size: few; V: TRBV2; length: 14; J: TRBJ1-1; D: NA; CDR3: CASSEGWRGTEAFF; DNA: TGTGCCAGCTCGGAGGGATGGCGCGGCACTGAAGCTTTCTTT
size: NA; V: TRBV6-1; length: 14; J: TRBJ1-2; D: NA; CDR3: CASSKNGANYGYTF; DNA: TGTGCCAGCAGTAAGAACGGGGCGAACTATGGCTACACCTTC
size: NA; V: TRBV11-3; length: 16; J: TRBJ2-2; D: NA; CDR3: CASSLGAGLNTGELFF; DNA: TGTGCCAGCAGCTTAGGGGCAGGGTTAAACACCGGGGAGCTGTTTTTT
size: NA; V: TRBV5-1; length: 15; J: TRBJ2-7; D: NA; CDR3: CASSLVSAKPYEQYF; DNA: TGCGCCAGCAGCTTGGTTTCCGCCAAACCCTACGAGCAGTACTTC
size: NA; V: TRBV6-5; length: 13; J: TRBJ2-5; D: TRBD2; CDR3: CASTRREGETQYF; DNA: TGTGCCAGCACGAGAAGGGAGGGGGAGACCCAGTACTTC
size: NA; V: TRBV19; length: 15; J: TRBJ1-3; D: NA; CDR3: CASKATGGPGNTIYF; DNA: TGTGCCAGCAAAGCGACCGGGGGCCCGGGAAACACCATATATTTT
size: NA; V: TRBV5-8; length: 15; J: TRBJ2-1; D: TRBD2; CDR3: CASSSLAGGSAEQFF; DNA: TGTGCCAGCAGCTCACTAGCGGGTGGATCGGCTGAGCAGTTCTTC
size: NA; V: TRBV4-3; length: 15; J: TRBJ2-5; D: TRBD1; CDR3: CASSLSHRGVSSQYF; DNA: TGCGCCAGCAGCCTCTCTCACAGGGGGGTTTCTAGCCAGTACTTC
size: NA; V: TRBV28; length: 13; J: TRBJ2-7; D: NA; CDR3: CASRGAASYEQYF; DNA: TGTGCCAGCAGGGGAGCAGCCTCCTACGAGCAGTACTTC